The T cell receptor beta chain described here comes from a study of early T cells in non-severe SARS-CoV-2 infection. At the level of the study: Bulk RNA from unsorted whole blood was sequenced; chains were unpaired. Study-level results: VDJdb-based annotation leaned toward anti-spike CD8 responses and missed private and CD4 specificities.

Germline V gives CDR1 SQVTM, CDR2 ANQGSEA. The CDR3 extends over 14 amino acids. This clonotype was seen ten or more times. Its antigen is as yet unknown. Molecules of cDNA were individually given unique molecular identifiers that were attached to them. TCRdb processed the 5' RACE reads anew with MiXCR; each CDR3 protein has one entry. In the table there are fewer than 85,000 distinct CDR3 sequences, more than 10% of which are singletons. The sequenced material came from whole blood. The source is an adult who was a healthcare worker with PCR-confirmed SARS-CoV-2 infection or an uninfected control (not recorded which). The chain carries TRBV29-1 and TRBJ2-6, with D possibly being TRBD2 (6 bases). The CDR3 nucleotides are TGCACCACCATGGAGGGGAGCGGGGCCAACGTCCTGACTTTC. Residues: CTTMEGSGANVLTF.